This TCR beta chain was recovered during a study of T cells in Graves' hyperthyroidism and ophthalmopathy. Points from the study as a whole: Ophthalmopathy and stable hyperthyroidism were told apart by a 13 V-J model.

This CDR3 is built from 13 residues. Trimming took 6 bases from V and 5 from J, leaving 13 bases between them. Germline V gene data show CDR1 as MDHEN and CDR2 as SYDVKM. Across 18 months, stable Graves' hyperthyroidism was marked by no progression to ophthalmopathy. Using RNA transcripts as the source, TCR beta CDR3 regions were amplified. HTBI primers drove first-round RT-PCR of the TCR CDR3. TCRdb independently ran MiXCR on the multiplex PCR reads; one entry per CDR3 protein. Among under 650,000 distinct CDR3 sequences, roughly 15% were seen once, and the ten largest hold 3.8%. This clonotype turned up a few times. The target antigen is unknown.

Source material: blood. The chain joins TRBV28 to TRBJ2-5; no reliable D call. The receptor was derived from a woman between 25 and 40 years old with Graves' hyperthyroidism. CDR3 nucleotide sequence: TGTGCCAGCAGGAAGAGCTTGCGGGAGACCCAGTACTTC. This gives the protein CASRKSLRETQYF. The whole variable domain, remainder taken from reference TRBV28 and TRBJ2-5, is DVKVTQSSRYLVKRTGEKVFLECVQDMDHENMFWYRQDPGLGLRLIYFSYDVKMKEKGDIPEGYSVSREKKERFSLILESASTNQTSMYLCASRKSLRETQYFGPGTRLLVL.